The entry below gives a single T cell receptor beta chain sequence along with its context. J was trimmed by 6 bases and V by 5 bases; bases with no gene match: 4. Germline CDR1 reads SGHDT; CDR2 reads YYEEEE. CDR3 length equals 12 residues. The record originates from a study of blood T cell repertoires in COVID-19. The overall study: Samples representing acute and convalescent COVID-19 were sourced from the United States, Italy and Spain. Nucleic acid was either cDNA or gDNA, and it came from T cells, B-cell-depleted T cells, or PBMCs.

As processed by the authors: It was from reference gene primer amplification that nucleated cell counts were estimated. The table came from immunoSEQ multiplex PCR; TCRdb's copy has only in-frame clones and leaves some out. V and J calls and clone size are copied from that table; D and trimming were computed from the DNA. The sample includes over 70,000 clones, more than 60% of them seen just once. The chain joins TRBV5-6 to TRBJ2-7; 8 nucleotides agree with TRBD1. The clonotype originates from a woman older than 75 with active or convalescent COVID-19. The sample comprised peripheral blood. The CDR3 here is CASRRQGREQYF. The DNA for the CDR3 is TGTGCCAGCAGAAGACAGGGGCGCGAGCAGTACTTC.